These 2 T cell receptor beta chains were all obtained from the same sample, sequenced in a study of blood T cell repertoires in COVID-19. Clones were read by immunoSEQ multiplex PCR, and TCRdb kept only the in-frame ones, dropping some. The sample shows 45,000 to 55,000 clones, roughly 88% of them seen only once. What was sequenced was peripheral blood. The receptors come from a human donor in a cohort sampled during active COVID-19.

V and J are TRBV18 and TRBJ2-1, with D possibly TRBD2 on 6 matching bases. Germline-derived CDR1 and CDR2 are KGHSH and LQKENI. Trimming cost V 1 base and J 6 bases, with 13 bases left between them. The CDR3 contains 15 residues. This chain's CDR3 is CASSPLPGVGNEQFF. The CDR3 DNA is TGTGCCAGCTCACCACTACCGGGAGTCGGCAATGAGCAGTTCTTC. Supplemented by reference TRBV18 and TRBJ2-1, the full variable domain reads NAGVMQNPRHLVRRRGQEARLRCSPMKGHSHVYWYRQLPEEGLKFMVYLQKENIIDESGMPKERFSAEFPKEGPSILRIQQVVRGDSAAYFCASSPLPGVGNEQFFGPGTRLTVL.

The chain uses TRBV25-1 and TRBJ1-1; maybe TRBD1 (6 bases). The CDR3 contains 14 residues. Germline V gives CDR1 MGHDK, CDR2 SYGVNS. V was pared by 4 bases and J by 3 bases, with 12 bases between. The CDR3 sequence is CASSVTGRDTEAFF. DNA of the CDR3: TGTGCCAGCAGTGTTACAGGGAGGGACACTGAAGCTTTCTTT.